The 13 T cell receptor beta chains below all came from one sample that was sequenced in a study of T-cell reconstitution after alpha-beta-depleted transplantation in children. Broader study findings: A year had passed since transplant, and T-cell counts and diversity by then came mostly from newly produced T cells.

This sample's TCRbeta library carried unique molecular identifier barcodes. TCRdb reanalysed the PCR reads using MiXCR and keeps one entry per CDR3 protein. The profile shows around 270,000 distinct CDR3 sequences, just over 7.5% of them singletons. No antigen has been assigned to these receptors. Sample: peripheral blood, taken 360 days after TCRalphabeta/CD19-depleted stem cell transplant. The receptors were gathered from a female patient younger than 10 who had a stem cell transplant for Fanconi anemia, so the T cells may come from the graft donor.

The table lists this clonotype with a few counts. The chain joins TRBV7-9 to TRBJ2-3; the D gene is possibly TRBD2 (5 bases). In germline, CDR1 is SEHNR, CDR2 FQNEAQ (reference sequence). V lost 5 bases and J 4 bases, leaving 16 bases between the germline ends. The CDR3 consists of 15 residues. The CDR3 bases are TGTGCCAGCAGCCAAACTAGGAGTCAGTCAGATACGCAGTATTTT. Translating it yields CASSQTRSQSDTQYF.

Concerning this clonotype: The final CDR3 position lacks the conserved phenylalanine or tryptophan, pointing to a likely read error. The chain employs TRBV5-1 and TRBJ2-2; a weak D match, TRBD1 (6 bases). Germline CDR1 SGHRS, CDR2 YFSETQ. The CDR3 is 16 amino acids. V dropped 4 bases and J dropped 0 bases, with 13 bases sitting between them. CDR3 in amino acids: CASSESGATNTGELFY. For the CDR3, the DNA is TGCGCCAGCAGCGAGTCAGGGGCGACGAACACCGGGGAGCTGTTTTAT.

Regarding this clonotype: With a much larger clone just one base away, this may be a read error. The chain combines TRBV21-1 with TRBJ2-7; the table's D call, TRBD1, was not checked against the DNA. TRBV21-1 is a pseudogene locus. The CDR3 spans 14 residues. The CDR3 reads CANSNRDSTYEQYF. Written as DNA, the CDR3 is TGTGCCAACAGCAACCGGGACAGTACCTACGAGCAGTACTTC.

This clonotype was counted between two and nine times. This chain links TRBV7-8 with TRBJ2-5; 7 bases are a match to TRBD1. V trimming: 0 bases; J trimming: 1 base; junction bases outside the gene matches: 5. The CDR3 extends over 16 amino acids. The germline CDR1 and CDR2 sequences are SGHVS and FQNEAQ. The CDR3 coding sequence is TGTGCCAGCAGCTTAGCCGGGACAGCGACCCAAGAGACCCAGTACTTC. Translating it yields CASSLAGTATQETQYF.

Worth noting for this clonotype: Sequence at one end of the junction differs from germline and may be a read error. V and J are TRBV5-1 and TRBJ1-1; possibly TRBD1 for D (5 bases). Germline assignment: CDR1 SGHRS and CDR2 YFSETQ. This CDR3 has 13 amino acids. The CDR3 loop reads CASSFRQNTEVFF. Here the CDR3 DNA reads TGCGCCAGCAGCTTCAGACAGAACACTGAAGTTTTCTTT.

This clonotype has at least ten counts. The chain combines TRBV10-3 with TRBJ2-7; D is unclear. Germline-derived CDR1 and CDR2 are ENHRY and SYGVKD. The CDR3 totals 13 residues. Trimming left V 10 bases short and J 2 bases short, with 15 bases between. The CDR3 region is CATSFPGTYEQYF. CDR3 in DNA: TGTGCCACTTCCTTTCCAGGAACCTACGAGCAGTACTTC.

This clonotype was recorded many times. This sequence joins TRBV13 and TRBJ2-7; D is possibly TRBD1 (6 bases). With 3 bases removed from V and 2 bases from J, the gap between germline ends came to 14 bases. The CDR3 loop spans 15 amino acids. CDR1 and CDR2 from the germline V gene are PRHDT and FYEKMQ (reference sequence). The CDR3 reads CASSFYKGVPYEQYF. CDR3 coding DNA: TGTGCCAGCAGCTTTTATAAGGGGGTCCCCTACGAGCAGTACTTC.

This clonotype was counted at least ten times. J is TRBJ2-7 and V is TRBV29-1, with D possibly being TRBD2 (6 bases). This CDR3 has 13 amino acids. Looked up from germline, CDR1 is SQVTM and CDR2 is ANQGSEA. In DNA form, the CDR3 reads TGCAGTTTCATCGGGAGCCCAGTCTACGAGCAGTACTTC. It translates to CSFIGSPVYEQYF.

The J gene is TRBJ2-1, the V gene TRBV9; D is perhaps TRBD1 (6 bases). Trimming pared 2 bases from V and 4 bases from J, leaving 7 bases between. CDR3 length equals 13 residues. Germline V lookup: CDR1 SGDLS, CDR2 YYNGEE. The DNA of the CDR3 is TGTGCCAGCAGCGTGGACAGATACAATGAGCAGTTCTTC. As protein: CASSVDRYNEQFF.

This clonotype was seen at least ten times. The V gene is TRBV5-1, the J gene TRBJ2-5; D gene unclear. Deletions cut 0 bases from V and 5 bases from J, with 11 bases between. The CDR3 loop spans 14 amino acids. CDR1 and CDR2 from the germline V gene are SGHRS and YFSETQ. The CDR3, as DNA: TGCGCCAGCAGCTTGGAGGGTTGGCAGGAGACCCAGTACTTC. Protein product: CASSLEGWQETQYF.

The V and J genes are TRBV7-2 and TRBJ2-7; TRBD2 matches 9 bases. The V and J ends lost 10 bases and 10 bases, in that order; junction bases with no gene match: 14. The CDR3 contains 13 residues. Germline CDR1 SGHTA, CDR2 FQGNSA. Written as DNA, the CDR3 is TGTGCCACCTCCCTGCGGGGGGGGCGCAATCAGTACTTC. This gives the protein CATSLRGGRNQYF.

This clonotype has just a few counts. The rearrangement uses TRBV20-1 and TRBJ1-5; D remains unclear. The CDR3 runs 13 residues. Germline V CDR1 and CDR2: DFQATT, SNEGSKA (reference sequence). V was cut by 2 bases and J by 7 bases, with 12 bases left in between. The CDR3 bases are TGCAGTGCTAGATCCATAGACAAACAGCCCCAGCATTTT. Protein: CSARSIDKQPQHF.

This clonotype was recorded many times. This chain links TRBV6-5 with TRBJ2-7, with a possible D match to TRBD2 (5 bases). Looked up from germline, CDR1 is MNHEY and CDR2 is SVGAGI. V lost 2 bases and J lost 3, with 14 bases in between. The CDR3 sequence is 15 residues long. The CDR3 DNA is TGTGCCAGCAGTTACCTAGCCGGACGGAACTACGAGCAGTACTTC. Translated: CASSYLAGRNYEQYF.